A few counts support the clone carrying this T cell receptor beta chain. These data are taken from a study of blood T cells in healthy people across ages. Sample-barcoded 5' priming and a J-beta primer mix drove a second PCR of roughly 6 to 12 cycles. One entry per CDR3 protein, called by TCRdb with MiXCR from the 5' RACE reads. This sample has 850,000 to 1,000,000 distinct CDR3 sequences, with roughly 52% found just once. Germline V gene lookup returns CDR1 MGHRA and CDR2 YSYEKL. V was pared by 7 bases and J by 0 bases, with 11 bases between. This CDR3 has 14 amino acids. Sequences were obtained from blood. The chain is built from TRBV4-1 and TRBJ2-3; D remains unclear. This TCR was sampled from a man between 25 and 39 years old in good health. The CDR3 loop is CASTQSRSTDTQYF. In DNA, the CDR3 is TGCGCCAGCACCCAGTCACGGAGCACAGATACGCAGTATTTT.